This T cell receptor beta chain was retrieved from a study of patients and donors after allogeneic stem cell transplantation. This clonotype was seen ten or more times. The CDR3 has 15 amino acids. The trim removed 6 bases at V and 2 bases at J, leaving 6 bases unmatched. Each CDR3 protein is one row after TCRdb ran MiXCR on the RT-PCR reads. The repertoire has approximately 57,000 distinct CDR3 sequences, about an eighth of them found once; the top ten carry approximately 32%. The sample taken for sequencing was blood, either unsorted or a sorted T cell fraction (not recorded which). The chain joins TRBV12-3 or TRBV12-4 to TRBJ1-5; the match to TRBD1 covers 8 bases. The sequence was collected from a human donor who was either an allogeneic HSCT recipient or a stem cell or donor lymphocyte infusion donor (not recorded which). It is not recorded whose cells these are; they may come from a transplant donor. The CDR3 region is CASRPNRGGNQPQHF. CDR3 DNA: TGTGCCAGCAGGCCCAACAGGGGGGGCAATCAGCCCCAGCATTTT.